Presented here are 22 T cell receptor beta chains from one specimen sequenced in a study of blood T cell repertoires in COVID-19. Measured with immunoSEQ multiplex PCR; TCRdb has only the in-frame clones, and not every one. The table includes approximately 270,000 clones, approximately 83% detected once. The sample comprised peripheral blood. Receptor source: a woman between 65 and 79 years old with acute or convalescent COVID-19.

This chain uses TRBV21-1 with TRBJ1-1; the table's TRBD1 call for D was not verified on the DNA. TRBV21-1 is annotated as a pseudogene. The CDR3 extends over 19 amino acids. The CDR3 region is CASSKELGGQNSLNTEAFF. As DNA, the CDR3 is TGTGCCAGCAGCAAAGAACTGGGGGGACAGAACTCCCTCAACACTGAAGCTTTCTTT.

The chain combines TRBV7-9 with TRBJ1-1, with D maybe TRBD1 (5 bases). V dropped 1 base and J dropped 9 bases, with 18 bases sitting between them. The CDR3 has 15 residues. The germline CDR1 and CDR2 sequences are SEHNR and FQNEAQ (reference sequence). The CDR3 loop reads CASSLVRAGGWKAFF. DNA for the CDR3: TGTGCCAGCAGCTTAGTTCGGGCCGGGGGGTGGAAAGCTTTCTTT.

This chain links TRBV19 with TRBJ2-5; D ambiguous. This CDR3 has 12 residues. Germline CDR1 LNHDA, CDR2 SQIVND (reference sequence). Trimming removed 6 bases at V and 7 bases at J, with 12 bases between. The CDR3 DNA follows: TGTGCCAGTAGGTCCTCGTTCGGGACCCAGTACTTC. Translated, it gives CASRSSFGTQYF.

The rearrangement links TRBV25-1 to TRBJ1-2; a possible D gene is TRBD1 (5 bases). V shed 2 bases and J shed 11 bases, with 15 bases lying between them. Per germline, CDR1 MGHDK and CDR2 SYGVNS. CDR3 length: 13 residues. The CDR3 coding sequence is TGTGCCAGCAGTGAAGGGTGGGGGGTGAGGTACACCTTC. Its translation is CASSEGWGVRYTF.

The chain joins TRBV2 to TRBJ2-5; 7 bases are a match to TRBD2. There are 15 residues in the CDR3. Germline trimming cut 0 bases from V and 7 bases from J; bases unmatched to any gene: 8. Looked up from germline, CDR1 is SNHLY and CDR2 is FYNNEI. CDR3 sequence: CASSEAPGREGTQYF. The CDR3, as DNA: TGTGCCAGCAGTGAAGCGCCGGGAAGGGAGGGGACCCAGTACTTC.

This clone occurred a few times. The chain is built from TRBV25-1 and TRBJ2-6, with 11 bases fitting TRBD1. Per germline, CDR1 MGHDK and CDR2 SYGVNS. V trimming: 2 bases; J trimming: 4 bases; junction bases outside the gene matches: 7. The CDR3 consists of 18 residues. In nucleotides, the CDR3 is TGTGCCAGCAGTGAACTTGGACAGGGGGCGCGAGGGGCCAACGTCCTGACTTTC. This sequence encodes CASSELGQGARGANVLTF.

This clone was recorded only once. The chain employs TRBV7-9 and TRBJ1-1; D possibly corresponds to TRBD1 (6 bases). The CDR3 runs 15 residues. V was shortened by 5 bases and J by 1 base, with 14 bases between the two germline ends. Germline values: CDR1 SEHNR, CDR2 FQNEAQ (reference sequence). CDR3 loop: CASSLAGGRNTEAFF. The CDR3 DNA follows: TGTGCCAGCAGCCTCGCGGGGGGCCGGAACACTGAAGCTTTCTTT. The full variable domain, in which reference TRBV7-9 and TRBJ1-1 provide the parts outside the CDR3, is DTGVSQNPRHKITKRGQNVTFRCDPISEHNRLYWYRQTLGQGPEFLTYFQNEAQLEKSRLLSDRFSAERPKGSFSTLEIQRTEQGDSAMYLCASSLAGGRNTEAFFGQGTRLTVV.

This clone was seen more than once but under ten times. The chain recombines TRBV7-8 with TRBJ2-7; 9 bases are shared with TRBD2. CDR1 SGHVS and CDR2 FQNEAQ come from the germline V gene. V lost 5 bases and J lost 2; bases outside the gene matches: 1. The CDR3 has 13 amino acids. As DNA, the CDR3 is TGTGCCAGCAGCCCTAGCGGGGCCTACGAGCAGTACTTC. Its protein product is CASSPSGAYEQYF.

The gene calls are TRBV20-1 and TRBJ2-2, with 12 nucleotides matching TRBD2. V lost 3 bases and J lost 2; bases outside the gene matches: 4. Looked up from germline, CDR1 is DFQATT and CDR2 is SNEGSKA (reference sequence). The CDR3 is 16 amino acids. The CDR3 DNA is TGCAGTGCTAGTGCGACTAGCGGGGGCAACACCGGGGAGCTGTTTTTT. Amino acid sequence: CSASATSGGNTGELFF.

This clone turned up a few times. The V gene is TRBV6-5, the J gene TRBJ1-2; TRBD1 matches at 9 bases. Germline CDR1 reads MNHEY; CDR2 reads SVGAGI. The CDR3 loop spans 13 amino acids. V lost 6 bases to trimming and J lost 3 bases; unmatched junction nucleotides: 2. The CDR3, as DNA: TGTGCCAGCAGGGACAGGGGCTACTATGGCTACACCTTC. It encodes CASRDRGYYGYTF.

The chain uses TRBV11-2 and TRBJ1-3; no clear D gene. The germline CDR1 and CDR2 sequences are SGHAT and FQNNGV. Trimming removed 8 bases from V and 4 bases from J, with 15 bases in between. This CDR3 comprises 14 residues. The CDR3 spells CASGRERVGNTIYF. The CDR3, as DNA: TGTGCCAGCGGTAGAGAACGGGTCGGAAACACCATATATTTT.

V gene TRBV10-3 combines with J gene TRBJ1-1; 7 bases agree with TRBD1. CDR1 ENHRY and CDR2 SYGVKD come from the germline V gene. This CDR3 region has 12 residues. V shed 10 bases, J shed 2 bases, and the junction held 4 bases outside the gene matches. The CDR3, as DNA: TGTGCCACGGGACAGTTTAACACTGAAGCTTTCTTT. Translation gives CATGQFNTEAFF.

The rearrangement joins TRBV2 to TRBJ1-5; 7 nucleotides align to TRBD1. Looked up from germline, CDR1 is SNHLY and CDR2 is FYNNEI. V trimming: 6 bases; J trimming: 3 bases; junction bases outside the gene matches: 8. The CDR3 runs 15 residues. CDR3 residues: CASRAQGQPNQPQHF. The CDR3 region has the DNA TGTGCCAGCAGGGCCCAGGGACAGCCCAATCAGCCCCAGCATTTT.

The chain uses TRBV18 and TRBJ2-2; D uncertain. Germline CDR1 is KGHSH and CDR2 is LQKENI. The CDR3 runs to 12 residues. V was cut by 8 bases and J by 4 bases, with 8 bases left in between. CDR3 DNA: TGTGCCAGCACATACAGCACCGGGGAGCTGTTTTTT. Encoded protein: CASTYSTGELFF.

The rearrangement uses TRBV5-1 and TRBJ2-4; perhaps TRBD1 as D (6 bases). This CDR3 has 14 residues. CDR1 SGHRS and CDR2 YFSETQ come from the germline V gene. Trimming took 6 bases from V and 9 from J, leaving 19 bases between them. CDR3 nucleotides: TGCGCCAGCAACCCTTCAGGGGAGAATGGCATTCAGTACTTC. The encoded protein is CASNPSGENGIQYF.

V usage is TRBV5-6 and J usage is TRBJ1-1; D might be TRBD1 (6 bases). Trimming left V 4 bases short and J 8 bases short, with 9 bases between. In germline, CDR1 is SGHDT, CDR2 YYEEEE. This CDR3 has 11 residues. CDR3 coding DNA: TGTGCCAGCAGCCGCGACAGGGAAGCTTTCTTT. It is translated as CASSRDREAFF.

The V call is TRBV30, the J call TRBJ1-1; D gene uncertain. CDR1 GTSNPN and CDR2 SVGIG come from the germline V gene (reference sequence). The CDR3 has 13 residues. Trimming took 3 bases from V and 3 from J, leaving 11 bases between them. CDR3 protein: CAWRWQAYTEAFF. The CDR3 DNA reads as TGTGCCTGGAGGTGGCAGGCCTACACTGAAGCTTTCTTT. The variable domain in full, completed from reference TRBV30 and TRBJ1-1, reads SQTIHQWPATLVQPVGSPLSLECTVEGTSNPNLYWYRQAAGRGLQLLFYSVGIGQISSEVPQNLSASRPQDRQFILSSKKLLLSDSGFYLCAWRWQAYTEAFFGQGTRLTVV.

This chain joins TRBV18 and TRBJ1-5; D is unclear. V lost 8 bases and J lost 5, with 10 bases in between. Germline V gives CDR1 KGHSH, CDR2 LQKENI. This CDR3 contains 12 residues. Here the CDR3 DNA reads TGTGCCAGCCGCACAGATTATCAGCCCCAGCATTTT. It translates to CASRTDYQPQHF.

This chain connects TRBV30 to TRBJ2-3; no firm D call. CDR3 size: 12 residues. V was shortened by 0 bases and J by 4 bases, with 5 bases between the two germline ends. CDR1 is GTSNPN, CDR2 SVGIG, per germline (reference sequence). The CDR3 coding sequence is TGTGCCTGGAGTGTCTCCGCAGATACGCAGTATTTT. The encoded protein is CAWSVSADTQYF.

The chain has TRBV20-1 and TRBJ2-1; a weak D match, TRBD2 (6 bases). The CDR3 covers 11 residues. CDR1 and CDR2 (germline): DFQATT, SNEGSKA (reference sequence). V was cut by 5 bases and J by 13 bases, with 15 bases left in between. In DNA form, the CDR3 reads TGCAGTGCTCACTTTCGGGGGAAACAGTTCTTC. Its protein is CSAHFRGKQFF.

The chain has TRBV9 and TRBJ1-3, with 8 nucleotides matching TRBD1. J was trimmed by 4 bases and V by 2 bases; bases with no gene match: 8. There are 16 residues in the CDR3. Germline V gives CDR1 SGDLS, CDR2 YYNGEE. The DNA of the CDR3 is TGTGCCAGCAGCGTCCAGGGGGCTGGAGGGGGAAACACCATATATTTT. The encoded protein is CASSVQGAGGGNTIYF.

This clone occurred a few times. For the CDR3, the DNA is TGTGCCAGCATTAGACAGGGTTCGGAGAATCAGCCCCAGCATTTT. This translates into CASIRQGSENQPQHF. V and J are TRBV6-5 and TRBJ1-5, with 7 bases identical to TRBD1. CDR1 and CDR2 (germline): MNHEY, SVGAGI. The CDR3 extends over 15 amino acids. V shed 7 bases, J shed 4 bases, and the junction held 10 bases outside the gene matches.